A selection of T cell receptor beta chains follows, all from one sample in a study of patients and donors after allogeneic stem cell transplantation. TCRdb redid the calling of the RT-PCR reads with MiXCR, one entry per CDR3 protein. The sample shows about 57,000 distinct CDR3 sequences, 10% to 15% of them seen only once. Sample: blood, either unsorted or a sorted T cell fraction (not recorded which). The source of these receptors is a human donor who was either an allogeneic HSCT recipient or a stem cell or donor lymphocyte infusion donor (not recorded which). It is not recorded whose cells these are; they may come from a transplant donor. Each CDR3 is given with its conserved first and last residue. The D gene is left open where the match is weak. Clone sizes are given selectively: once, few, many, or a class where the clone is expanded.

TRBV28	many	.	TRBJ1-1	CASSFTDGGTEAFF	TGTGCCAGCAGTTTTACCGACGGGGGGACTGAAGCTTTCTTT
TRBV19	many	.	TRBJ1-6	CAAEGPFYNSPLHF	TGTGCCGCCGAGGGGCCCTTCTATAATTCACCCCTCCACTTT
TRBV7-8	.	.	TRBJ1-2	CASSPRGHYGYTF	TGTGCCAGCAGCCCCCGGGGACACTATGGCTACACCTTC
TRBV18	.	.	TRBJ2-1	CASSPARKSSYNEQFF	TGTGCCAGCTCGCCCGCTCGAAAAAGCTCCTACAATGAGCAGTTCTTC
TRBV6-6	many	TRBD2	TRBJ2-3	CASRGGASTDTQYF	TGTGCCAGCAGGGGAGGGGCTAGCACAGATACGCAGTATTTT
TRBV24-1	few	.	TRBJ2-1	CATSPPDSSYNEQFF	TGTGCCACCAGTCCCCCGGATAGCTCCTACAATGAGCAGTTCTTC
TRBV4-2	few	TRBD1	TRBJ2-1	CASSQNRGIGNEQFF	TGTGCCAGCAGCCAGAACAGGGGGATCGGGAATGAGCAGTTCTTC
TRBV6-5	few	.	TRBJ2-1	CASMRYAGTYNEQFF	TGTGCCAGCATGAGGTATGCCGGGACCTACAATGAGCAGTTCTTC
TRBV12-3/TRBV12-4	many	.	TRBJ1-1	CASSLYMGQRENTEAFF	TGTGCCAGCAGTTTATACATGGGTCAACGGGAGAACACTGAAGCTTTCTTT
TRBV29-1	many	TRBD1	TRBJ1-3	CSVGQGNGNTIYF	TGCAGCGTTGGACAGGGGAACGGAAACACCATATATTTT
TRBV19	few	.	TRBJ1-3	CASTTGGNTIYF	TGTGCCAGTACCACAGGCGGAAACACCATATATTTT
TRBV20-1	.	TRBD2	TRBJ2-7	CSAISGRARGSYEQYF	TGCAGTGCGATCAGCGGGAGGGCAAGGGGTTCCTACGAGCAGTACTTC
TRBV19	many	.	TRBJ1-6	CASSIQMSSYNSPLHF	TGTGCCAGTAGTATCCAGATGAGCTCCTATAATTCACCCCTCCACTTT
TRBV9	few	.	TRBJ2-2	CASSDRDGRRGELFF	TGTGCCAGCAGCGACCGGGACGGACGTCGCGGGGAGCTGTTTTTT
TRBV29-1	.	.	TRBJ1-2	CSVARRLDYGYTF	TGCAGCGTTGCGCGACGGCTAGACTATGGCTACACCTTC